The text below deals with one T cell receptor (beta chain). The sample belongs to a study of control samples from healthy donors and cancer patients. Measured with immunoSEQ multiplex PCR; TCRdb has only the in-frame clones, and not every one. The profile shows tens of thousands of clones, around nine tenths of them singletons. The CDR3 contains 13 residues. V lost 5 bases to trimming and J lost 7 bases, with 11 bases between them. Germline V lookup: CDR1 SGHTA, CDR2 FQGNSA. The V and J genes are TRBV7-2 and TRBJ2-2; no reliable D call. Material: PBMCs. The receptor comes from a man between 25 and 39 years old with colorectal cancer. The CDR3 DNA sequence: TGTGCCAGCAGCCTACCCCCGGGCGGGGAGCTGTTTTTT. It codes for CASSLPPGGELFF.